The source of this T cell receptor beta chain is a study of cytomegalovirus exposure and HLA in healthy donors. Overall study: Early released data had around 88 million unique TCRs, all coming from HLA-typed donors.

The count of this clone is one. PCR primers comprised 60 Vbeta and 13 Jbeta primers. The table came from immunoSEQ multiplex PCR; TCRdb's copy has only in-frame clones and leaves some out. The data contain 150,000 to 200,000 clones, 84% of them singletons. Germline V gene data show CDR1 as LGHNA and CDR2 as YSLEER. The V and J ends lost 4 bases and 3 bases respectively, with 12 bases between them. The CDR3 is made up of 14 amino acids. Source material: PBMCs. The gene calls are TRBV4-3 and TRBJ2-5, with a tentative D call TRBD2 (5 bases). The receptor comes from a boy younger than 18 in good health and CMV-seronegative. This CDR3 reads CASSLGIAEETQYF. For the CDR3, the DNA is TGCGCCAGCAGCCTCGGGATTGCGGAAGAGACCCAGTACTTC.